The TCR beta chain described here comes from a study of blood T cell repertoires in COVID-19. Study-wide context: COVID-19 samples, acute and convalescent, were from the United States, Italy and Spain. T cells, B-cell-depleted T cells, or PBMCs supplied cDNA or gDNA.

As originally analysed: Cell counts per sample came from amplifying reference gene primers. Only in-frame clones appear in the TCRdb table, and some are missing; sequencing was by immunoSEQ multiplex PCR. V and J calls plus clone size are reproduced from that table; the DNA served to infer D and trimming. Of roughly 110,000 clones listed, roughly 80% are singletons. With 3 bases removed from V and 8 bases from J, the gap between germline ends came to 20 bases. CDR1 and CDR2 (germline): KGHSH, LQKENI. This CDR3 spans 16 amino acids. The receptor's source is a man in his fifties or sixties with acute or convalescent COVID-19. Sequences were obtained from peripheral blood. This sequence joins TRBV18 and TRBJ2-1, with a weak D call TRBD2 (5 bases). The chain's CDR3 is CASSPGVASHGDEQFF. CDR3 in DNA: TGTGCCAGCTCACCTGGGGTGGCTAGCCACGGGGATGAGCAGTTCTTC.